The TCR beta chain described here comes from a study of identifying expanded T cells in peripheral blood. Regarding the study as a whole: Technical replicates showed 0.9 to 1.5 changed clones; about 2 weeks approximately 16; four weeks 19. Clone count variance between roughly two-week samples rose with total template count.

Generated by immunoSEQ multiplex PCR, the TCRdb table keeps only in-frame clones and is missing some. The profile shows fewer than 85,000 clones, about 88% of them singletons. As for this clone: Its target is not known.

The length of the CDR3 is 16 residues. V trimming: 3 bases; J trimming: 0 bases; junction bases outside the gene matches: 10. Germline V gene lookup returns CDR1 GTSNPN and CDR2 SVGIG (reference sequence). The sequence was obtained from a person aged 18-69 years in good health. The rearrangement joins TRBV30 to TRBJ1-1; TRBD1 matches 7 bases. The sequenced sample consisted of blood. The CDR3 here is CAWSLFETGMNTEAFF. CDR3 nucleotides: TGTGCCTGGAGCCTCTTCGAGACAGGGATGAACACTGAAGCTTTCTTT.